This T cell receptor (beta chain) was recovered during a study of CD8 T cells in ankylosing spondylitis. One entry per CDR3 protein results from TCRdb running MiXCR on the 5' RACE reads. The sample consists of around 150,000 distinct CDR3 sequences, approximately 32% of them appearing once. This clonotype was sampled from a male donor with ankylosing spondylitis. The sample comprised synovial fluid, either unsorted or a sorted T cell fraction (not recorded which).

CDR3 DNA sequence: TGTGCCACCAGCGAGAATAATAAGGGGGCAGGGTCCCCCGGGGAGCTGTTTTTT. It yields the protein CATSENNKGAGSPGELFF. The chain recombines TRBV15 with TRBJ2-2; the match to TRBD1 covers 7 bases. There are 18 residues in the CDR3. After removal of 5 bases from V and 6 bases from J, the junction contained 18 bases not matched to a gene. Per the germline V gene, CDR1 is LNHNV and CDR2 is YYDKDF (reference sequence).